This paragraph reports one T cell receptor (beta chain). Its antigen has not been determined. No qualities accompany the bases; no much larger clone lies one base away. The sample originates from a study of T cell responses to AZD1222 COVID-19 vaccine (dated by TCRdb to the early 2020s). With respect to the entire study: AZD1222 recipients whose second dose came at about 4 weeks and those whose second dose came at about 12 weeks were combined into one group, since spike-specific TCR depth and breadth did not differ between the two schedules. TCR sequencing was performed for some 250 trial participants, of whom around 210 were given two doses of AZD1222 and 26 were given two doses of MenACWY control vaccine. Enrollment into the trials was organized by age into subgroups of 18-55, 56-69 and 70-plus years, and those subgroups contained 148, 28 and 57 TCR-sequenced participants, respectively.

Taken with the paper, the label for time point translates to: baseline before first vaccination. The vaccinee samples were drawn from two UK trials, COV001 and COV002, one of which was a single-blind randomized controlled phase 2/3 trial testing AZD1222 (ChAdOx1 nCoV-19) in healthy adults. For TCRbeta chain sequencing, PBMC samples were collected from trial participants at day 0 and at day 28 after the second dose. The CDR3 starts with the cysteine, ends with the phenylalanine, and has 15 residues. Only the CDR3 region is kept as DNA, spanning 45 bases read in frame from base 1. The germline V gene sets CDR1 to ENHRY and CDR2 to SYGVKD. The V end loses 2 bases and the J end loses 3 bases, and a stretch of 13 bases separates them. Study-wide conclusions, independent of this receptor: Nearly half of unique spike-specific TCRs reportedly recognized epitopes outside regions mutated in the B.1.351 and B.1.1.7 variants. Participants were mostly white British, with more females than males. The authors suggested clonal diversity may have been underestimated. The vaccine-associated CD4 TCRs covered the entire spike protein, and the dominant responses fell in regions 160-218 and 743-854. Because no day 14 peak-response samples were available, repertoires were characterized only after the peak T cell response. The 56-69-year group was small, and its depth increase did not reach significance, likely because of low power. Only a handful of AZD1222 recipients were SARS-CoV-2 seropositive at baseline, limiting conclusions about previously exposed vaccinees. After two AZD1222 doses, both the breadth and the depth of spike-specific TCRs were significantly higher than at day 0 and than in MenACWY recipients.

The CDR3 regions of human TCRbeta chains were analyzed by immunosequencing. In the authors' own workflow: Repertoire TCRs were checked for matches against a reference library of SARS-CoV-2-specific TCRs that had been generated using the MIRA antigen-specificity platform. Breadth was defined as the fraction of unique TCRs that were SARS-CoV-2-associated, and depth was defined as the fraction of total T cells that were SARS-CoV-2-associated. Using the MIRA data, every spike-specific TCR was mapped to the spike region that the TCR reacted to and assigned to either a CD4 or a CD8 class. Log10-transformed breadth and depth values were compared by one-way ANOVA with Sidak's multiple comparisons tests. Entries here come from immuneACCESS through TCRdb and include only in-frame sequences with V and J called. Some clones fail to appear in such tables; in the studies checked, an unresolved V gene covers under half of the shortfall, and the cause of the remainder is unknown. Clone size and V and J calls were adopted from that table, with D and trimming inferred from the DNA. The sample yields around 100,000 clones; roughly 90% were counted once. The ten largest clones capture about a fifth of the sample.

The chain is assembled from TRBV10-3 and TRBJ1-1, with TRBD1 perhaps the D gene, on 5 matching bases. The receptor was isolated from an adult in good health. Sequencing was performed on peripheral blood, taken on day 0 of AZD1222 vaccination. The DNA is TGTGCCATCAGTGAGAGGGGACGGGTGGACACTGAAGCTTTCTTT. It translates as CAISERGRVDTEAFF.